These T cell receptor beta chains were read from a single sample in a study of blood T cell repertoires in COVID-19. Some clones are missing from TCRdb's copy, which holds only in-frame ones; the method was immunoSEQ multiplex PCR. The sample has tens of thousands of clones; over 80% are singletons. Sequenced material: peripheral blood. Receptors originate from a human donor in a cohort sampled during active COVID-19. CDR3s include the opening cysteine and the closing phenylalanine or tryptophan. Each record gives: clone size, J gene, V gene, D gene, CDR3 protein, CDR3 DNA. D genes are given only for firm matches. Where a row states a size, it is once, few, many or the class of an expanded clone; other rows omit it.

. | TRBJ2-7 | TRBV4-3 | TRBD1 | CASSPGTGTYEQYF | TGCGCCAGCAGCCCCGGGACAGGGACGTACGAGCAGTACTTC
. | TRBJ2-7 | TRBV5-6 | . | CASGHRDTFREQYF | TGTGCCAGCGGACACCGGGACACCTTTAGAGAGCAGTACTTC
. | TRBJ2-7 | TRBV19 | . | CASSILGGYEQYF | TGTGCCAGCTCGATCTTAGGGGGCTACGAGCAGTACTTC
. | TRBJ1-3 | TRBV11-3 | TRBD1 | CASSPGQGSGNTIYF | TGTGCCAGCAGCCCGGGACAGGGCTCTGGAAACACCATATATTTT
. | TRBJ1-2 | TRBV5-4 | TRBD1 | CASSSRQGAWAGYTF | TGTGCCAGCAGCTCCCGACAGGGGGCGTGGGCTGGCTACACCTTC
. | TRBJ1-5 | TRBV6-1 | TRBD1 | CASSEVTGGFQPQHF | TGTGCCAGCAGTGAAGTAACAGGGGGCTTTCAGCCCCAGCATTTT
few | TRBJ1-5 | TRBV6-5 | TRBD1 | CASRPQGATGQPQHF | TGTGCCAGCAGGCCCCAGGGGGCTACCGGACAGCCCCAGCATTTT
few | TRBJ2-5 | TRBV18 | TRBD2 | CASSVIAGEETQYF | TGTGCCAGCTCCGTTATAGCGGGGGAAGAGACCCAGTACTTC
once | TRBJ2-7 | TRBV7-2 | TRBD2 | CASSSTSGGASIYEQYF | TGTGCCAGCAGCTCAACTAGCGGGGGGGCCTCGATCTACGAGCAGTACTTC
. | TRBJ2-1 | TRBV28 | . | CASSFPPLDEQFF | TGTGCCAGCAGTTTCCCCCCCTTAGATGAGCAGTTCTTC
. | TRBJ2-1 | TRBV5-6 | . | CASSSSKTGGSNEQFF | TGTGCCAGCAGCTCTTCGAAGACTGGGGGCTCCAATGAGCAGTTCTTC
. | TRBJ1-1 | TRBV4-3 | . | CASSQEPGLGAEAFF | TGCGCCAGCAGCCAAGAACCAGGGCTAGGGGCTGAAGCTTTCTTT
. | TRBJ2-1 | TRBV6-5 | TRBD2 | CASSRERGRDEQFF | TGTGCCAGCAGTCGAGAGCGGGGGCGGGATGAGCAGTTCTTC
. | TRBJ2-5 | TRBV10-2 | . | CASSLGETQYF | TGCGCCAGCAGCCTCGGGGAGACCCAGTACTTC
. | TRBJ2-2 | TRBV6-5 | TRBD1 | CATTWDRRNTGELFF | TGTGCCACCACATGGGACAGAAGAAACACCGGGGAGCTGTTTTTT
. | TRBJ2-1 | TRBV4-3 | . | CASSPQGRAYNEQFF | TGCGCCAGCAGCCCTCAGGGGAGGGCCTACAATGAGCAGTTCTTC
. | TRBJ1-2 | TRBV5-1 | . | CASSLGPAGGGPGHGYTF | TGCGCCAGCAGCTTGGGCCCGGCCGGCGGGGGCCCGGGTCATGGCTACACCTTC
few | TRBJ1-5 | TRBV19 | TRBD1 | CASSAGGTSTQHF | TGTGCCAGTAGTGCAGGGGGTACCAGCACCCAGCATTTT
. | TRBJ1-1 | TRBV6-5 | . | CASSLTAMNTEAFF | TGTGCCAGCAGTTTGACAGCCATGAACACTGAAGCTTTCTTT
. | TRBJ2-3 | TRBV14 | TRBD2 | CASSPPGLAGDTDTQYF | TGTGCCAGCAGCCCCCCCGGACTAGCGGGCGACACAGATACGCAGTATTTT
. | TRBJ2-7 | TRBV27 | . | CASKRREKEREQYF | TGTGCCAGCAAACGCCGGGAGAAGGAACGCGAGCAGTACTTC
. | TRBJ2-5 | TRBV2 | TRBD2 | CASSDRRGGQETQYF | TGTGCCAGCAGTGACCGGCGGGGGGGACAAGAGACCCAGTACTTC
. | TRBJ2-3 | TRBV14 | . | CASSQDRTDDTQYF | TGTGCCAGCAGCCAAGATAGGACTGATGATACGCAGTATTTT
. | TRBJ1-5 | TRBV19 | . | CASSIGGGSQPQHF | TGTGCCAGTAGTATAGGGGGGGGAAGTCAGCCCCAGCATTTT
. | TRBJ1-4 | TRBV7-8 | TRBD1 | CASSLGGTAKLFF | TGTGCCAGCAGCTTAGGGGGGACAGCAAAACTGTTTTTT
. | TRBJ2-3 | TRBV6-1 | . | CASSGPQGVPSTDTQYF | TGTGCCAGCAGTGGTCCCCAGGGCGTTCCTAGCACAGATACGCAGTATTTT
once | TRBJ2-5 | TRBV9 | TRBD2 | CASSVGLAGGEETQYF | TGTGCCAGCAGCGTAGGGCTAGCGGGGGGAGAAGAGACCCAGTACTTC
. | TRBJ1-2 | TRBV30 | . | CAWSVLPVRGYTF | TGTGCCTGGAGTGTACTCCCTGTACGGGGCTACACCTTC
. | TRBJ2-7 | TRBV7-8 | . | CASSLNRVRSTEQYF | TGTGCCAGCAGCCTTAACAGGGTTAGGTCTACTGAGCAGTACTTC
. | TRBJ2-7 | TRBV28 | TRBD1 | CASSPRGQGHLYEQYF | TGTGCCAGCAGTCCCAGAGGACAGGGGCATTTGTACGAGCAGTACTTC
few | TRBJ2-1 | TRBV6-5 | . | CASSFRTGRVFF | TGTGCCAGCAGTTTCCGGACGGGAAGGGTGTTCTTC
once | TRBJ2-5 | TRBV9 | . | CASSEGTLDLQETQYF | TGTGCCAGCAGCGAGGGGACTTTAGACCTCCAAGAGACCCAGTACTTC
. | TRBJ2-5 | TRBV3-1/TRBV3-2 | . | CASSQRGPQETQYF | TGTGCCAGCAGCCAACGGGGTCCCCAAGAGACCCAGTACTTC
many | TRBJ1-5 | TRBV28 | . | CASSLLRGTNQPQHF | TGTGCCAGCAGTTTATTGCGGGGGACGAACCAGCCCCAGCATTTT
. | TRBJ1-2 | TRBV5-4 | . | CASSSTGITNYGYTF | TGTGCCAGCAGCTCGACCGGGATAACTAACTATGGCTACACCTTC
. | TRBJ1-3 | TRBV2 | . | CASSDGGRAENTIYF | TGTGCCAGCAGTGACGGAGGACGGGCGGAGAACACCATATATTTT
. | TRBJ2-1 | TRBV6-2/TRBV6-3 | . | CASSLLYEQFF | TGTGCCAGCAGCCTCCTCTATGAGCAGTTCTTC
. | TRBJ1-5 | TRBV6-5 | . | CASSFAGAGQPQHF | TGTGCCAGCAGTTTTGCGGGTGCGGGTCAGCCCCAGCATTTT
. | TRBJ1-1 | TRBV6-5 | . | CASRDSVSVEAFF | TGTGCCAGCAGGGACAGCGTTAGCGTGGAAGCTTTCTTT
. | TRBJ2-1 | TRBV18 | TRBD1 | CASSQGQSRDEQFF | TGTGCCAGCTCACAGGGACAGTCAAGAGATGAGCAGTTCTTC
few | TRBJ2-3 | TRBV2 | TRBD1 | CASKPDRGRSDTQYF | TGTGCCAGCAAACCGGACAGGGGGCGGTCAGATACGCAGTATTTT
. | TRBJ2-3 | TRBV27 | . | CASSFRGVRLSTDTQYF | TGTGCCAGCAGTTTTAGGGGCGTTCGGCTTAGCACAGATACGCAGTATTTT
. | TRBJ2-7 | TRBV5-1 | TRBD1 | CASKLGQGVEQYF | TGCGCCAGCAAACTGGGACAGGGGGTCGAGCAGTACTTC
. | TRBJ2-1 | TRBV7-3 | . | CASSLGLKHNEQFF | TGTGCCAGCAGCTTAGGACTAAAACACAATGAGCAGTTCTTC
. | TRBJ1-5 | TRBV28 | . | CATLPVNQPQHF | TGTGCCACCCTCCCGGTCAATCAGCCCCAGCATTTT
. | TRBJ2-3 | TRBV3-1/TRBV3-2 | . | CASSQENGLSTDTQYF | TGTGCCAGCAGCCAAGAGAACGGACTGAGCACAGATACGCAGTATTTT
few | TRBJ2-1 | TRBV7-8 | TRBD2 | CASSRVGTSGGVNEQFF | TGTGCCAGCAGCCGAGTTGGGACTAGCGGGGGGGTTAATGAGCAGTTCTTC
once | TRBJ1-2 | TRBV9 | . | CASSVDRNYGYTF | TGTGCCAGCAGCGTAGACAGAAACTATGGCTACACCTTC
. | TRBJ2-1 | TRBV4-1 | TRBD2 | CASSPGLAGRNEQFF | TGCGCCAGCAGCCCCGGACTAGCGGGGCGGAATGAGCAGTTCTTC
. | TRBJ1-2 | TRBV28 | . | CASSSEQGIYGYTF | TGTGCCAGCAGTTCCGAGCAGGGAATCTATGGCTACACCTTC
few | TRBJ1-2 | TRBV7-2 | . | CASSFGHQGYGYTF | TGTGCCAGCAGCTTTGGACATCAAGGCTATGGCTACACCTTC
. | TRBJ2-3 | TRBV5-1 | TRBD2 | CASSVGTSGATDTQYF | TGCGCCAGCAGCGTTGGGACTAGCGGGGCCACAGATACGCAGTATTTT
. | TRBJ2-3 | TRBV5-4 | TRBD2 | CASSLGTSGGRVTQYF | TGTGCCAGCAGCTTGGGGACTAGCGGGGGTCGGGTTACGCAGTATTTT
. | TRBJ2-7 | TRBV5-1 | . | CASSLDNHGAGVYEQYF | TGCGCCAGCAGCTTGGACAATCATGGGGCCGGTGTTTACGAGCAGTACTTC
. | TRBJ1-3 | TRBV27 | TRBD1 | CASSLKGQATSGNTIYF | TGTGCCAGCAGTTTAAAGGGACAGGCGACCTCTGGAAACACCATATATTTT
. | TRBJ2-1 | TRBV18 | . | CASSSDVASTYNEQFF | TGTGCCAGCTCATCGGACGTAGCTAGCACCTACAATGAGCAGTTCTTC
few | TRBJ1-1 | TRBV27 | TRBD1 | CASSLFLRGHTEAFF | TGTGCCAGCAGTTTATTTCTCAGGGGGCACACTGAAGCTTTCTTT